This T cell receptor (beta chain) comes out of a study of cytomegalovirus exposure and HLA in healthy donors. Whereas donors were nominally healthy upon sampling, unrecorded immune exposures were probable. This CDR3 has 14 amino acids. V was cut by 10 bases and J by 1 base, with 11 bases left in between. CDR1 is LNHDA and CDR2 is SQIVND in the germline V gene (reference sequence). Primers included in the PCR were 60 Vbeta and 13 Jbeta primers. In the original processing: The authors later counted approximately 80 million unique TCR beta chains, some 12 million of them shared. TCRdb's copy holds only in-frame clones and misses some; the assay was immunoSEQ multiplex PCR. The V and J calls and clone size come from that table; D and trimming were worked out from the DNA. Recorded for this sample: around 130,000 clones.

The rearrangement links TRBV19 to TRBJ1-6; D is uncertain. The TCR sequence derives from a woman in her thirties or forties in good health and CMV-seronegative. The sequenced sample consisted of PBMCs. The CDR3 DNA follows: TGTGCCACCAAACCAGATTCCTATAATTCACCCCTCCACTTT. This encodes CATKPDSYNSPLHF.